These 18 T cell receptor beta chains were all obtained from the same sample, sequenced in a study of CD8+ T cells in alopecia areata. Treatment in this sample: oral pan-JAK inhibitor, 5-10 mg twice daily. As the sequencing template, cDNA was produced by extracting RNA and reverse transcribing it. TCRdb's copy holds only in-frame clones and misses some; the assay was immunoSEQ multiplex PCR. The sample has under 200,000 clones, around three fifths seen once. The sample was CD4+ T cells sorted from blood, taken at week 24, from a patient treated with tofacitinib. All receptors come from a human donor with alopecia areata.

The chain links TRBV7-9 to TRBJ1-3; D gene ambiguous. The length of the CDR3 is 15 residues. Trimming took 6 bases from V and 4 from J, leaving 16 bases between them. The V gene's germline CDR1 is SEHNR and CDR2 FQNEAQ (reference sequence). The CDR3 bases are TGTGCCAGCAGTGAGAAAAGGGCCGGAGGAAACACCATATATTTT. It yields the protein CASSEKRAGGNTIYF.

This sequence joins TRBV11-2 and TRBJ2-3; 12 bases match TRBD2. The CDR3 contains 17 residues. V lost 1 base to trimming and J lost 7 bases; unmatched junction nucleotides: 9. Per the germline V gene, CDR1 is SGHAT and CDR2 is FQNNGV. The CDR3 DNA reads TGTGCCAGCAGCTTAGTCGCTAGCGGGGGGGCAACGAATACGCAGTATTTT. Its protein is CASSLVASGGATNTQYF.

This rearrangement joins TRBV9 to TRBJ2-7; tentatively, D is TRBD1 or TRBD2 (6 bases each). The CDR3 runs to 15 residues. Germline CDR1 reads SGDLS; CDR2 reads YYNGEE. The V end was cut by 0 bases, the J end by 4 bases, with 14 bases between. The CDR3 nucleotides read TGTGCCAGCAGCGTAGGCCCAGGGGACTTATACGAGCAGTACTTC. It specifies CASSVGPGDLYEQYF. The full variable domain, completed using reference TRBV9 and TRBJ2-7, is DSGVTQTPKHLITATGQRVTLRCSPRSGDLSVYWYQQSLDQGLQFLIQYYNGEERAKGNILERFSAQQFPDLHSELNLSSLELGDSALYFCASSVGPGDLYEQYFGPGTRLTVT.

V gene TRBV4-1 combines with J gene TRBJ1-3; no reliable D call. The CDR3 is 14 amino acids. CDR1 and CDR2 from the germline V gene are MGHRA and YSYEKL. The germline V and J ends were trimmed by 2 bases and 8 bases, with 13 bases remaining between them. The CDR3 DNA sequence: TGCGCCAGCAGCCAAAGGGATGAACGAGACACCATATATTTT. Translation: CASSQRDERDTIYF.

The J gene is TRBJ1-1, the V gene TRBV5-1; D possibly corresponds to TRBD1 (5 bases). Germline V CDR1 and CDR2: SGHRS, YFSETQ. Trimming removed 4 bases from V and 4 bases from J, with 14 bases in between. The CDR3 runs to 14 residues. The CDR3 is CASSLVRGGTEAFF. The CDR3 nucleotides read TGCGCCAGCAGCCTTGTTCGTGGGGGCACTGAAGCTTTCTTT.

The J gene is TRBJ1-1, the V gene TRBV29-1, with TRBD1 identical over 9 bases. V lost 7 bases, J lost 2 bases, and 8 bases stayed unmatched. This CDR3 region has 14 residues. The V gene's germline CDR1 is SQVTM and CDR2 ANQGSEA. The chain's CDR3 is CSAGIQGANTEAFF. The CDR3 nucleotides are TGCAGCGCCGGTATACAGGGGGCAAACACTGAAGCTTTCTTT.

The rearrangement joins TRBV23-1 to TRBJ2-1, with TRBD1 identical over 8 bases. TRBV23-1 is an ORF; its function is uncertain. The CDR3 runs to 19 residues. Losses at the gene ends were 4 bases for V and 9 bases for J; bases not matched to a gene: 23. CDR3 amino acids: CASSRQTDRDQRFDVEQFF. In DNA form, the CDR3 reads TGCGCCAGCAGTCGCCAAACGGACAGGGATCAAAGATTCGATGTTGAGCAGTTCTTC.

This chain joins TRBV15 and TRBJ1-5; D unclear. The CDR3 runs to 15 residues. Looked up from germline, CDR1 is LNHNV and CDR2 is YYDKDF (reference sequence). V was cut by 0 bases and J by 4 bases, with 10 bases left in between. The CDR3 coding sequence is TGTGCCACCAGCAGAGAGCGGGCAGCGAATCAGCCCCAGCATTTT. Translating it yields CATSRERAANQPQHF.

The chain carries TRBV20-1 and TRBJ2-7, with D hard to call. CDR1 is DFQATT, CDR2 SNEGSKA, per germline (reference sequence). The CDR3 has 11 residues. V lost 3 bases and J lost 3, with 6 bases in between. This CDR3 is CSARGFYEQYF. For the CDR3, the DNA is TGCAGTGCTAGGGGTTTCTACGAGCAGTACTTC.

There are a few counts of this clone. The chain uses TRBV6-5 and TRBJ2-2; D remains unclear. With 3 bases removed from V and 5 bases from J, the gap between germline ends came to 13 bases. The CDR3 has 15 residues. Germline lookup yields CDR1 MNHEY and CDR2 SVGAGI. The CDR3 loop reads CASSYRGGQTGELFF. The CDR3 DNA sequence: TGTGCCAGCAGTTATCGTGGTGGGCAAACCGGGGAGCTGTTTTTT.

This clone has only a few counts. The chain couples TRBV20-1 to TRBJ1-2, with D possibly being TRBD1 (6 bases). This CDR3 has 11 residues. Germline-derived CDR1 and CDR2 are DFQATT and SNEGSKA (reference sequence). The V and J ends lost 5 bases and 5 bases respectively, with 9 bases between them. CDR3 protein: CSALQGYGYTF. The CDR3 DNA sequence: TGCAGTGCTTTACAGGGTTATGGCTACACCTTC.

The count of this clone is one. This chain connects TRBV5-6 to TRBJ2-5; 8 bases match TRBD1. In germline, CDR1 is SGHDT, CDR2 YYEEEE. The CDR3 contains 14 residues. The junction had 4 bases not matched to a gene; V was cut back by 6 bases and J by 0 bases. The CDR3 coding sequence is TGTGCCAGCAACAGGGGGACATACCAAGAGACCCAGTACTTC. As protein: CASNRGTYQETQYF. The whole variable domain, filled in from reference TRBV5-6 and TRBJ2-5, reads DAGVTQSPTHLIKTRGQQVTLRCSPKSGHDTVSWYQQALGQGPQFIFQYYEEEERQRGNFPDRFSGHQFPNYSSELNVNALLLGDSALYLCASNRGTYQETQYFGPGTRLLVL.

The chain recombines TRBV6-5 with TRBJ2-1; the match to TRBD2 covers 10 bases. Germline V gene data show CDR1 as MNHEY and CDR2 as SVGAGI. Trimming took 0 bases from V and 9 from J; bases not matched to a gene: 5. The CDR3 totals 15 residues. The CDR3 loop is CASSYSLAGVGEQFF. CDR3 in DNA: TGTGCCAGCAGTTACTCCCTAGCGGGGGTCGGTGAGCAGTTCTTC.

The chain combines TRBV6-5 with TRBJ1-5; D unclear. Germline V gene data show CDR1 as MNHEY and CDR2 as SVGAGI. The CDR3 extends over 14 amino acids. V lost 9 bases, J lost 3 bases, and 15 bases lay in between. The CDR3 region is CASREGGPNQPQHF. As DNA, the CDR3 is TGTGCCAGTAGGGAGGGAGGGCCCAATCAGCCCCAGCATTTT.

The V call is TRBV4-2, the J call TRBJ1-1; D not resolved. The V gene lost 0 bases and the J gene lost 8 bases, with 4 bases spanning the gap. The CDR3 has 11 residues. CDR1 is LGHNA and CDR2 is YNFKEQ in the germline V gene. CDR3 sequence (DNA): TGTGCCAGCAGCCAAGAGCTAGAAGCTTTCTTT. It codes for CASSQELEAFF.

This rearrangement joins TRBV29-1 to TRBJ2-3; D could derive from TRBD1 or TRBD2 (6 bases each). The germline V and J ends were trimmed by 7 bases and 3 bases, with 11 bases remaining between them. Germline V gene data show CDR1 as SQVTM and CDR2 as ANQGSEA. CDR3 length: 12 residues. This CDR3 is CSGEGGTDTQYF. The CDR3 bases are TGCAGCGGAGAGGGGGGTACAGATACGCAGTATTTT.

The CDR3 DNA sequence: TGTGCCTGGAGTAATACACAGGGAGCCCAGCCCCAGCATTTT. Translating gives CAWSNTQGAQPQHF. V and J are TRBV30 and TRBJ1-5; weak D call: TRBD1 (6 bases). The ends were cut back, 2 bases at V and 7 bases at J, with 15 bases in the middle. Per the germline V gene, CDR1 is GTSNPN and CDR2 is SVGIG (reference sequence). This CDR3 comprises 14 residues. The full variable domain, rest sourced from reference TRBV30 and TRBJ1-5, is SQTIHQWPATLVQPVGSPLSLECTVEGTSNPNLYWYRQAAGRGLQLLFYSVGIGQISSEVPQNLSASRPQDRQFILSSKKLLLSDSGFYLCAWSNTQGAQPQHFGDGTRLSIL.

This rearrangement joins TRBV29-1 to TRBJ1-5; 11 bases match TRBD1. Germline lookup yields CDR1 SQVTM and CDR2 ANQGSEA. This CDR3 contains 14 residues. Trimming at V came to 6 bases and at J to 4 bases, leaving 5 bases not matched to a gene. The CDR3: CSVGQGAQNQPQHF. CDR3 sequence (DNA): TGCAGCGTCGGACAGGGGGCACAGAATCAGCCCCAGCATTTT.